These 27 T cell receptor beta chains share one sample of origin, sequenced in a study of CD8+CD57+ T cells in acquired aplastic anemia listed by TCRdb under 2018. Sequencing took place on an Illumina HiSeq 2000. Genomic DNA was used as template for profiling of TCR beta VDJ combinations and CDR3 sequences. The public reads were reprocessed in TCRdb via fastp at Q25 and MiXCR, keeping in-frame beta chains. Each CDR3 protein gets just one entry, which takes the most common genes and DNA from the rows behind it. The sample table holds around 500,000 distinct CDR3 sequences, of which under 40% were seen once. The top ten hold less than 0.85% of the sample. The patients picked for sequencing were ones in whom flow cytometry had shown an expansion of CD8+CD57+ cells. Sequencing was done on a sample of sorted CD4+, CD8+, or CD8+CD57+ T cells (not recorded which) from PBMCs. These receptors originate from a human donor with aplastic anemia.

The chain is built from TRBV10-1 and TRBJ2-1; D is uncertain. This CDR3 comprises 12 residues. The V end was cut by 3 bases, the J end by 10 bases, with 10 bases between. Looked up from germline, CDR1 is WNHNN and CDR2 is SYGVQD (reference sequence). The CDR3 DNA reads as TGCGCCAGCAGTGACACCGATCGGGAGCAGTTCTTC. Translating gives CASSDTDREQFF.

With respect to this clonotype: Germline is not matched at one junction end, which may reflect a read error. This sequence joins TRBV19 and TRBJ2-7, with D unclear. The CDR3 extends over 11 amino acids. In germline, CDR1 is LNHDA, CDR2 SQIVND (reference sequence). Here the CDR3 DNA reads TGTGCCAATAGTAGGGACTACGAGCAGTACTTC. It specifies CANSRDYEQYF.

This clonotype was recorded at least ten times. The gene calls are TRBV7-9 and TRBJ1-1; TRBD1 agrees at 9 bases. CDR3 length: 14 amino acids. The junction had 4 bases not matched to a gene; V was cut back by 3 bases and J by 5 bases. CDR1 is SEHNR and CDR2 is FQNEAQ in the germline V gene (reference sequence). The CDR3 bases are TGTGCCAGCAGCTTGACACAGGGGGCGACTGAAGCTTTCTTT. Amino acids: CASSLTQGATEAFF.

This clonotype was observed a few times. In DNA form, the CDR3 reads TGCGCCAGCAGCCCGGGACTAGCGGGATCCGAGCAGTTCTTC. This translates into CASSPGLAGSEQFF. The V call is TRBV4-3, the J call TRBJ2-1; 13 nucleotides line up with TRBD2. The V gene's germline CDR1 is LGHNA and CDR2 YSLEER. This CDR3 region has 14 residues. The junction had 4 bases not matched to a gene; V was cut back by 4 bases and J by 10 bases.

The chain has TRBV28 and TRBJ2-5; D call uncertain. This CDR3 spans 12 amino acids. V dropped 7 bases and J dropped 1 base, with 7 bases sitting between them. CDR1 and CDR2 from the germline V gene are MDHEN and SYDVKM. The CDR3 here is CASNESQETQYF. For the CDR3, the DNA is TGTGCCAGCAATGAAAGCCAAGAGACCCAGTACTTC. Using reference TRBV28 and TRBJ2-5 for the parts outside the CDR3, the full variable domain is DVKVTQSSRYLVKRTGEKVFLECVQDMDHENMFWYRQDPGLGLRLIYFSYDVKMKEKGDIPEGYSVSREKKERFSLILESASTNQTSMYLCASNESQETQYFGPGTRLLVL.

This clonotype occurred many times. V usage is TRBV10-2 and J usage is TRBJ2-4; 9 nucleotides align to TRBD2. This CDR3 comprises 14 residues. Germline V CDR1 and CDR2: WSHSY, SAAADI. V trimming: 7 bases; J trimming: 4 bases; junction bases outside the gene matches: 5. The DNA for the CDR3 is TGCGCCAGCATTCCTAGCGGGACGAAAAACATTCAGTACTTC. It yields the protein CASIPSGTKNIQYF.

At least ten counts were recorded for this clonotype. The chain employs TRBV15 and TRBJ2-7; 9 bases align to TRBD2. V was pared by 0 bases and J by 3 bases, with 9 bases of the junction left unmatched. Germline values: CDR1 LNHNV, CDR2 YYDKDF (reference sequence). This CDR3 is 17 amino acids long. The CDR3 region has the DNA TGTGCCACCAGCAGAGACGCCCCGACTAGCGGTTACTACGAGCAGTACTTC. Translated, it gives CATSRDAPTSGYYEQYF.

The chain is built from TRBV25-1 and TRBJ2-1; 9 bases are a match to TRBD2. V dropped 1 base and J dropped 8; count of bases not matched to a gene: 15. CDR3 length equals 18 residues. CDR1 and CDR2 from the germline V gene are MGHDK and SYGVNS. This CDR3 is CASSEFRLAATLGYEQFF. Written as DNA, the CDR3 is TGTGCCAGCAGTGAATTCCGACTAGCGGCCACCCTTGGGTATGAGCAGTTCTTC.

This clonotype was observed at least ten times. The CDR3 sequence is CASSPRLAGGEQYF. In DNA form, the CDR3 reads TGCGCCAGCAGCCCCAGACTAGCGGGGGGGGAGCAGTACTTC. This sequence joins TRBV5-1 and TRBJ2-7; 14 bases fit TRBD2. Germline assignment: CDR1 SGHRS and CDR2 YFSETQ. The junction had 4 bases not matched to a gene; V was cut back by 4 bases and J by 7 bases. This CDR3 contains 14 residues. Together with reference TRBV5-1 and TRBJ2-7, the CDR3 gives the full variable domain: KAGVTQTPRYLIKTRGQQVTLSCSPISGHRSVSWYQQTPGQGLQFLFEYFSETQRNKGNFPGRFSGRQFSNSRSEMNVSTLELGDSALYLCASSPRLAGGEQYFGPGTRLTVT.

The chain carries TRBV11-1 and TRBJ1-3; 7 positions agree with TRBD1. V shed 3 bases, J shed 2 bases, and the junction held 10 bases outside the gene matches. The CDR3 runs 17 residues. CDR1 is SGHAT and CDR2 is FQDESV in the germline V gene (reference sequence). CDR3 in amino acids: CASSLADRGLAGNTIYF. The CDR3 nucleotides are TGTGCCAGCAGCTTGGCGGATAGGGGGCTGGCTGGAAACACCATATATTTT.

V is TRBV30 and J is TRBJ1-4, with D possibly being TRBD1 (5 bases). The germline V and J ends were trimmed by 6 bases and 2 bases, with 16 bases remaining between them. The CDR3 has 15 residues. Germline V gene data show CDR1 as GTSNPN and CDR2 as SVGIG (reference sequence). CDR3 nucleotides: TGTGCCTGCCCTCCTCGGGACGGGACTAATGAAAAACTGTTTTTT. Translated, it gives CACPPRDGTNEKLFF.

There are a few counts of this clonotype. The J gene is TRBJ2-7, the V gene TRBV4-1, with a tentative D call TRBD1 (6 bases). Trimming pared 4 bases from V and 2 bases from J, leaving 15 bases between. The CDR3 contains 15 residues. Germline loops: CDR1 MGHRA, CDR2 YSYEKL. The CDR3 reads CASSLRTTGTYEQYF. The DNA for the CDR3 is TGCGCCAGCAGCCTGCGAACAACAGGGACCTACGAGCAGTACTTC.

This chain uses TRBV7-9 with TRBJ2-3; unclear D gene. V was clipped by 6 bases and J by 2 bases, with 15 bases between them. This CDR3 region has 15 residues. The germline gives CDR1 SEHNR, CDR2 FQNEAQ (reference sequence). The CDR3 sequence is CASRTTKGHTDTQYF. The CDR3 nucleotides are TGTGCCAGCAGAACTACAAAGGGTCACACAGATACGCAGTATTTT. Based on the CDR3 plus reference TRBV7-9 and TRBJ2-3, the full variable domain is DTGVSQNPRHKITKRGQNVTFRCDPISEHNRLYWYRQTLGQGPEFLTYFQNEAQLEKSRLLSDRFSAERPKGSFSTLEIQRTEQGDSAMYLCASRTTKGHTDTQYFGPGTRLTVL.

This clonotype was seen repeatedly, ten times or more. V is TRBV15 and J is TRBJ1-4; a possible D gene is TRBD1 (6 bases). V lost 2 bases, J lost 6 bases, and 10 bases lay in between. This CDR3 region has 14 residues. From germline, CDR1 is LNHNV and CDR2 YYDKDF (reference sequence). As DNA, the CDR3 is TGTGCCACCAGCAGATTACAGGGCCATGAAAAACTGTTTTTT. This gives the protein CATSRLQGHEKLFF.

With respect to this clonotype: This may be a read error: a much more frequent sequence differs by one nucleotide. Because it lacks the conserved phenylalanine or tryptophan at the end, this CDR3 is likely a read error. This rearrangement joins TRBV7-6 to TRBJ2-7, with 11 bases lining up with TRBD2. The V and J ends lost 5 bases and 5 bases, in that order; junction bases with no gene match: 2. The CDR3 extends over 13 amino acids. The germline gives CDR1 SGHVS, CDR2 FNYEAQ. The CDR3 region is CASSRTSGHEQYL. CDR3 bases: TGTGCCAGCAGCCGGACTAGCGGGCACGAGCAGTACCTC.

Notes on this clonotype: One junction end does not reproduce the germline sequence, and a read error may be involved. The chain links TRBV4-2 to TRBJ2-7, with 7 bases matching TRBD1. Germline V gene data show CDR1 as LGHNA and CDR2 as YNFKEQ. This CDR3 region has 16 residues. CDR3 loop: CAGSLQEGTVSYEQYF. The CDR3 region has the DNA TGTGCCGGCAGCCTACAAGAAGGGACAGTCTCCTACGAGCAGTACTTC.

This clonotype was observed many times. This chain connects TRBV15 to TRBJ2-2; no definite D call. The CDR3 loop spans 15 amino acids. Germline V gene sequence: CDR1 LNHNV, CDR2 YYDKDF (reference sequence). The V end was cut by 1 base, the J end by 2 bases, with 8 bases between. CDR3 in amino acids: CATSRGGANTGELFF. CDR3 nucleotide sequence: TGTGCCACCAGCAGAGGTGGAGCTAACACCGGGGAGCTGTTTTTT.

This rearrangement joins TRBV19 to TRBJ2-1; no definite D call. The V and J ends lost 5 bases and 3 bases respectively, with 14 bases between them. Germline V gene lookup returns CDR1 LNHDA and CDR2 SQIVND (reference sequence). The CDR3 contains 15 residues. The CDR3 is CASSVEVSNYNEQFF. The CDR3 DNA follows: TGTGCCAGTAGTGTCGAAGTGTCCAACTACAATGAGCAGTTCTTC.

V usage is TRBV29-1 and J usage is TRBJ2-7, with 7 bases fitting TRBD1. The CDR3 is made up of 11 amino acids. V lost 7 bases to trimming and J lost 1 base; unmatched junction nucleotides: 1. Germline-derived CDR1 and CDR2 are SQVTM and ANQGSEA. In DNA, the CDR3 is TGCAGCGGGGGACAGTCCTACGAGCAGTACTTC. Protein: CSGGQSYEQYF.

The V call is TRBV20-1, the J call TRBJ2-1; 10 bases match TRBD2. The CDR3 runs to 15 residues. Germline V CDR1 and CDR2: DFQATT, SNEGSKA (reference sequence). The trim removed 4 bases at V and 3 bases at J, leaving 6 bases unmatched. Here the CDR3 reads CSATRPSGGYNEQFF. The CDR3 DNA is TGCAGTGCTACCAGACCTAGCGGGGGCTACAATGAGCAGTTCTTC.

This clonotype was counted many times. The gene calls are TRBV9 and TRBJ1-5; D is unresolved. In germline, CDR1 is SGDLS, CDR2 YYNGEE. V lost 0 bases and J lost 3, with 10 bases in between. The CDR3 is 15 amino acids. The CDR3 region has the DNA TGTGCCAGCAGCGTAGATGGTCGGAACAATCAGCCCCAGCATTTT. This translates into CASSVDGRNNQPQHF.

This clonotype was observed a handful of times. V gene TRBV5-6 combines with J gene TRBJ2-3; D remains unclear. Germline V gene data show CDR1 as SGHDT and CDR2 as YYEEEE. The V gene lost 0 bases and the J gene lost 0 bases, with 5 bases spanning the gap. CDR3 length equals 14 residues. The CDR3 DNA reads TGTGCCAGCAGCTTGGGTATCAGCACAGATACGCAGTATTTT. It codes for CASSLGISTDTQYF.

This clonotype was counted a few times. The V gene is TRBV6-6, the J gene TRBJ2-1; 8 bases agree with TRBD2. With 6 bases clipped from V and 12 bases from J, the junction kept 4 bases outside the gene matches. This CDR3 has 11 residues. CDR1 MNHNY and CDR2 SVGAGI come from the germline V gene (reference sequence). DNA for the CDR3: TGTGCCAGCAGCACCGGGACTAGGCAGTTCTTC. Encoded protein: CASSTGTRQFF.

The V and J genes are TRBV2 and TRBJ1-2; D unresolved. The CDR3 loop spans 15 amino acids. Trimming cost V 6 bases and J 2 bases, with 16 bases left between them. Germline V CDR1 and CDR2: SNHLY, FYNNEI. In nucleotides, the CDR3 is TGTGCCAGCAGAACCGGGAGGGTTAGGAACTATGGCTACACCTTC. This codes for CASRTGRVRNYGYTF.

V usage is TRBV2 and J usage is TRBJ1-5; D is possibly TRBD1 (6 bases). The CDR3 is 13 residues long. Germline V gives CDR1 SNHLY, CDR2 FYNNEI. Deletions cut 10 bases from V and 5 bases from J, with 15 bases between. The CDR3 spells CATGGGGHQPQHF. Here the CDR3 DNA reads TGTGCCACAGGCGGGGGGGGGCATCAGCCCCAGCATTTT.

This clonotype showed up just a few times. A much more abundant neighbour one base away suggests this may be a read error. The chain is built from TRBV7-2 and TRBJ1-2; 10 nucleotides agree with TRBD1. This CDR3 is built from 14 residues. The V gene's germline CDR1 is SGHTA and CDR2 FQGNSA. The CDR3 sequence: CASSLAWTGGGCTF. CDR3 coding DNA: TGTGCCAGCAGCTTAGCGTGGACAGGGGGTGGCTGCACCTTC.

This clonotype came up a few times. The gene calls are TRBV11-2 and TRBJ1-2; D uncertain. CDR3 length: 19 residues. Per germline, CDR1 SGHAT and CDR2 FQNNGV. The germline V and J ends were trimmed by 7 bases and 4 bases, with 31 bases remaining between them. CDR3 amino acids: CASTPWESGRGPLGYGYTF. CDR3 DNA sequence: TGTGCCAGCACCCCCTGGGAGTCGGGCCGCGGCCCCCTTGGCTATGGCTACACCTTC.